This T cell receptor (beta chain) is from a study of vaccination effects on CD4 cells after COVID-19. The V gene's germline CDR1 is LNHDA and CDR2 SQIVND (reference sequence). V was shortened by 9 bases and J by 5 bases, with 17 bases between the two germline ends. This CDR3 spans 14 amino acids. Sequencing was performed with immunoSEQ multiplex PCR; in TCRdb, only in-frame clones are kept and a portion is missing. This sample yields just under 60,000 clones, of which 60% to 80% are seen a single time; about 2.1% belongs to the top ten. On this clone itself: Its target is not known.

Antigen-specific CD4+ T cells were expanded (with viral peptide pools) by the ViraFEST assay ahead of sequencing. The authors isolated CD4+ T cells after around 11 days of culture. Participants were given two doses of BNT162b2 or mRNA-1273 vaccine. Wells of a few million PBMC each were grown with about 9.5 IU/ml IL-2 and about 9.7 ug/ml peptides. Half the medium was replaced with IL-2 medium on days 3 and 7. This receptor was taken from a human donor who received a COVID-19 vaccine. The chain is built from TRBV19 and TRBJ1-5; D is perhaps TRBD1 (5 bases). The source material was CD4+ T cells from PBMCs cultured with HCoV-OC43 spike peptides, sampled after COVID-19 vaccination. The subset denotes: HCoV-OC43 spike overlapping peptide pool stimulation. The CDR3 DNA sequence: TGTGCCAGCTCCGGGACCTTAGGGCATCAGCCCCAGCATTTT. This gives the protein CASSGTLGHQPQHF.